This T cell receptor (beta chain) was obtained from a study of T cell responses to AZD1222 COVID-19 vaccine. Study-level results: Seropositive AZD1222 recipients at baseline numbered only six or seven.

Concerning this clone: No antigen is known for it.

The germline V gene encodes CDR1 MNHEY and CDR2 SMNVEV (reference sequence). The germline V and J ends were trimmed by 4 bases and 1 base, with 19 bases remaining between them. This CDR3 contains 17 residues. The protocol was immunoSEQ multiplex PCR, while the TCRdb copy is restricted to in-frame clones and leaves out a portion. The table shows approximately 120,000 clones, with roughly 90% occurring only once. Material: peripheral blood, obtained on day 0 of AZD1222 vaccination. The source of this sequence is an adult in good health. The chain uses TRBV27 and TRBJ1-2; D gene unclear. CDR3 residues: CASSSEGPAGINYGYTF. The CDR3 DNA is TGTGCCAGCAGTTCCGAAGGCCCCGCTGGGATTAACTATGGCTACACCTTC.